The T cell receptor (beta chain) under discussion was sequenced for a study of cytomegalovirus exposure and HLA in healthy donors. PCR primers comprised 60 Vbeta and 13 Jbeta primers. Clones were sequenced by immunoSEQ multiplex PCR, and TCRdb holds only the in-frame ones, with some missing. This table has 110,000 or so clones, roughly 70% appearing once. This CDR3 comprises 14 residues. Germline values: CDR1 MRHNA, CDR2 SNTAGT. With 4 bases clipped from V and 4 bases from J, the junction kept 3 bases outside the gene matches. The source material was PBMCs. The clonotype comes from a woman aged 45-65 years in good health and CMV-seropositive. V usage is TRBV6-4 and J usage is TRBJ2-2; 7 positions agree with TRBD1. The CDR3 sequence: CASSGDSFTGELFF. The CDR3 region has the DNA TGTGCCAGCAGTGGGGACAGTTTCACCGGGGAGCTGTTTTTT.